This record covers a single TCR beta chain. The source of the sample is a study of blood T cell repertoires in COVID-19. Authors' analysis steps: Estimated nucleated cell counts came from reference gene primer amplification. Profiling relied on immunoSEQ multiplex PCR, and the TCRdb table lists in-frame clones only, not all of them. From that table come the V and J calls and clone size; the DNA was used to work out D and trimming. The data contain 200,000 to 250,000 clones, 70% to 90% of them singletons. This CDR3 is 16 amino acids long. Looked up from germline, CDR1 is MDHEN and CDR2 is SYDVKM. Trimming shortened V by 4 bases and J by 3 bases, and 18 bases separated the two germline ends.

The sequenced sample was peripheral blood. This clonotype was sampled from a woman aged 18-29 years who had recovered from COVID-19. The gene calls are TRBV28 and TRBJ1-1; D might be TRBD1 (6 bases). The CDR3 sequence: CASSSSLGAGDTEAFF. Here the CDR3 DNA reads TGTGCCAGCAGTTCCTCTTTGGGGGCCGGCGACACTGAAGCTTTCTTT.